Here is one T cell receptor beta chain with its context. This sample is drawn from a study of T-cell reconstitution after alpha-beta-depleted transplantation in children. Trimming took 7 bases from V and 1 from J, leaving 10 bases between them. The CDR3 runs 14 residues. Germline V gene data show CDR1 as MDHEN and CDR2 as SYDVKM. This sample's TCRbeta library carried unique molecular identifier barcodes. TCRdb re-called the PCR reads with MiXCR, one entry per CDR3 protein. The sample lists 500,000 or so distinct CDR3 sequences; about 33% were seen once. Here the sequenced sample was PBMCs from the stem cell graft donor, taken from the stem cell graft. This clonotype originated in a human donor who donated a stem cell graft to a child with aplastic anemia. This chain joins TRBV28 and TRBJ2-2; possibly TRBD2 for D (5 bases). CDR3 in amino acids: CASILRVNTGELFF. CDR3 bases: TGTGCCAGCATCTTGAGGGTGAACACCGGGGAGCTGTTTTTT.